Listed below are T cell receptor beta chains from one sample, sequenced in a study of CD4 T cells in relation to SARS-CoV-2 and coronaviruses. No antigen has been identified for these receptors. Libraries were prepared by immunoSEQ multiplex PCR; TCRdb keeps only in-frame clonotypes and omits some of them. The data contain approximately 41,000 clones, approximately 84% of them seen just once; the ten biggest clones take up 0.95% to 1.5%. Sequencing used naive CD4+ T cells from PBMCs, cultured in vitro. Receptors originate from an adult with COVID-19. CDR3s include the opening cysteine and the closing phenylalanine or tryptophan. D genes are given only for firm matches. Some rows have no size entry. The others give once, few or many, or a class for an expanded clone.

TGTGCCTGGAGTGGCTCTGGGGCCAACGTCCTGACTTTC	CAWSGSGANVLTF	TRBV30	NA	TRBJ2-6	NA
TGCAGTGCTAGTAGCCCAGCGGATTTCTCCTACGAGCAGTACTTC	CSASSPADFSYEQYF	TRBV20-1	NA	TRBJ2-7	NA
TGTGCCTGGGCGAACGTGGGATCACTGAAGGAAAAACTGTTTTTT	CAWANVGSLKEKLFF	TRBV30	NA	TRBJ1-4	NA
TGTGCCAGCAGCCGGCATCTAGCGGGAGCCCAGACCCAGTACTTC	CASSRHLAGAQTQYF	TRBV7-9	TRBD2	TRBJ2-5	NA
TGTGCCAGCAGAGTTTCACAGTCCTTCACCTACGAGCAGTACTTC	CASRVSQSFTYEQYF	TRBV6-5	NA	TRBJ2-7	NA
TGTGCCAGCAGCGGTGACAGGGGCCTTAGATTATCCGGGGAGCTGTTTTTT	CASSGDRGLRLSGELFF	TRBV3-1/TRBV3-2	TRBD1	TRBJ2-2	NA
TGTGCCAGCAGTTACGGTGGAGAACTGAACACTGAAGCTTTCTTT	CASSYGGELNTEAFF	TRBV6-5	NA	TRBJ1-1	NA
TGTGCCAGCAGTTACCCAGGCGATGAAGAGACCCAGTACTTC	CASSYPGDEETQYF	TRBV6-2/TRBV6-3	NA	TRBJ2-5	NA
TGTGCCAGCAGCCACGGACGGATCAATCAGCCCCAGCATTTT	CASSHGRINQPQHF	TRBV7-9	NA	TRBJ1-5	once
TGTGCCAGCAGCTTTACCGATTTTAGTGAGCAGTTCTTC	CASSFTDFSEQFF	TRBV9	NA	TRBJ2-1	NA
TGTGCCAGCAGCCCCCCTCGCGGTAGGGAGACCCAGTACTTC	CASSPPRGRETQYF	TRBV7-8	NA	TRBJ2-5	NA
TGTGCCTGGAGTGAGCAGGGGGCGTTCTATGGCTACACCTTC	CAWSEQGAFYGYTF	TRBV30	TRBD1	TRBJ1-2	NA
TGTGCCAGCAGCCCTTCTATCAGCTCCTACAATGAGCAGTTCTTC	CASSPSISSYNEQFF	TRBV5-6	NA	TRBJ2-1	once
TGTGCCAGCAGCCTATTCTATGAGGGGACCCAGTACTTC	CASSLFYEGTQYF	TRBV7-6	NA	TRBJ2-5	NA
TGTGCCAGCAGCGGACAGGGCCCGGGGGCTGAAGCTTTCTTT	CASSGQGPGAEAFF	TRBV7-9	TRBD1	TRBJ1-1	few
TGCGCCAGCAGCCAAGGGATTTTAGGGGGGAGAAGGACAGATACGCAGTATTTT	CASSQGILGGRRTDTQYF	TRBV4-1	NA	TRBJ2-3	NA
TGCGCCAGCAGCTTAGCGGGAGGTGGGGAGACCCAGTACTTC	CASSLAGGGETQYF	TRBV5-1	TRBD2	TRBJ2-5	few
TGTGCCACCAGTGACCCTCAGACTAGCGGGAGGGCACTGGGCAATGAGCAGTTCTTC	CATSDPQTSGRALGNEQFF	TRBV24-1	TRBD2	TRBJ2-1	NA
TGTGCCAGCAGCTTGGGTGGTGGTAGCGGGAAAGATGAGCAGTTCTTC	CASSLGGGSGKDEQFF	TRBV5-4	TRBD2	TRBJ2-1	NA
TGTGCCAGCTCACGATCGACAGGGTCGGGCACCGGGGAGCTGTTTTTT	CASSRSTGSGTGELFF	TRBV18	TRBD1	TRBJ2-2	NA
TGCAGCGTTGAAAGGATGGGAAAGGACAATGAGCAGTTCTTC	CSVERMGKDNEQFF	TRBV29-1	NA	TRBJ2-1	once
TGTGCCAGCAGCTGGGGTGACAATCAGCCCCAGCATTTT	CASSWGDNQPQHF	TRBV5-6	NA	TRBJ1-5	NA
TGTGCCAGTCGCGCCCTCTCTGGAAACACCATATATTTT	CASRALSGNTIYF	TRBV11-2	NA	TRBJ1-3	NA
TGTGCCAGCAGTTTCGGTAACTTCTACGAGCAGTACTTC	CASSFGNFYEQYF	TRBV28	NA	TRBJ2-7	NA
TGTGCCAGCAGCCCGGGCTCGTACCTTGAGCCCCAGCATTTT	CASSPGSYLEPQHF	TRBV7-3	NA	TRBJ1-5	once
TGTGCCAGCGGTTGGACAGGGAGCACTGAAGCTTTCTTT	CASGWTGSTEAFF	TRBV27	TRBD1	TRBJ1-1	NA
TGTGCCAGCAGTTACCCAGGTTATAATTCACCCCTCCACTTT	CASSYPGYNSPLHF	TRBV6-2/TRBV6-3	NA	TRBJ1-6	few
TGTGCCAGCAGCAAAGGCGGAACCTCATCAAGCTCCTACGAGCAGTACTTC	CASSKGGTSSSSYEQYF	TRBV21-1	NA	TRBJ2-7	once
TGTGCCACCAGCGGATATCAGGAGCGCCACTCTGGAAACACCATATATTTT	CATSGYQERHSGNTIYF	TRBV15	NA	TRBJ1-3	NA
TGTGCCAGTAGTAGACTAGGCAATGAGCAGTTCTTC	CASSRLGNEQFF	TRBV19	NA	TRBJ2-1	few
TGTGCCAGCAGTTTTTTATTGGAGACCCAGTACTTC	CASSFLLETQYF	TRBV27	NA	TRBJ2-5	NA
TGTGCCAGCAGCCCTACTCCTTTACTTGCCAAAAACATTCAGTACTTC	CASSPTPLLAKNIQYF	TRBV2	NA	TRBJ2-4	NA
TGTGCCAGCAGCTTACGAGACAGGGATGGAAACACCATATATTTT	CASSLRDRDGNTIYF	TRBV7-2	TRBD1	TRBJ1-3	NA
TGTGCCAGCAGTGGGGGATTACTAGCGGGAGTGGACGAGACCCAGTACTTC	CASSGGLLAGVDETQYF	TRBV2	TRBD2	TRBJ2-5	NA
TGTGCCAGCAGCGCCCGGACTAGCGGGATTATAGATACGCAGTATTTT	CASSARTSGIIDTQYF	TRBV5-4	TRBD2	TRBJ2-3	NA
TGCAGCGTCGCAGGGACAGTGACGTCTTTCGAGCAGTACTTC	CSVAGTVTSFEQYF	TRBV29-1	TRBD1	TRBJ2-7	NA
TGTGCCAGCTCCCCTAGCGAGTCCTCCTACGAGCAGTACTTC	CASSPSESSYEQYF	TRBV28	NA	TRBJ2-7	NA
TGCGCCAGCAGCTTCTTAGCGGGAGGGAACAATGAGCAGTTCTTC	CASSFLAGGNNEQFF	TRBV5-1	TRBD2	TRBJ2-1	NA
TGTGCCAGCTCAACAGGGATCCAGGACACTGAAGCTTTCTTT	CASSTGIQDTEAFF	TRBV18	NA	TRBJ1-1	NA
TGTGCCAGCAGCTCTCGCGCAGGTGAGCAGTTCTTC	CASSSRAGEQFF	TRBV11-3	NA	TRBJ2-1	NA
TGTGCCAGCAGCTTAGCGGCTAGCGGTAATGAGCAGTTCTTC	CASSLAASGNEQFF	TRBV7-2	TRBD2	TRBJ2-1	NA
TGTGCCAGCAGCGAGATCCGCTGGACAGGGGAGATCACAGATACGCAGTATTTT	CASSEIRWTGEITDTQYF	TRBV9	TRBD1	TRBJ2-3	NA
TGTGCCAGCAGTGACTACACAGCTAGCACAGATACGCAGTATTTT	CASSDYTASTDTQYF	TRBV25-1	NA	TRBJ2-3	few
TGTGCCAGCAGCTTAAGCCCACCGGGGAACACCGGGGAGCTGTTTTTT	CASSLSPPGNTGELFF	TRBV7-3	NA	TRBJ2-2	NA
TGTGCCAGCAGCCAGTGGCCAATCCGGGTATCTGGGGATGAGCAGTTCTTC	CASSQWPIRVSGDEQFF	TRBV5-6	NA	TRBJ2-1	NA
TGTGCCAGCAGCGTGGGTAGCGGGAGGGGGATACGAAGCACAGATACGCAGTATTTT	CASSVGSGRGIRSTDTQYF	TRBV9	TRBD2	TRBJ2-3	NA
TGTGCCAGCAGTGAAAGGCCTAGCGGGATTGGCACAGATACGCAGTATTTT	CASSERPSGIGTDTQYF	TRBV2	TRBD2	TRBJ2-3	NA
TGTGCCAGCTCACCCCTAACCGGGGCAAGACACCCTGGGGCCAACGTCCTGACTTTC	CASSPLTGARHPGANVLTF	TRBV18	NA	TRBJ2-6	few
TGTGCCAGCAGCTTAGCCAAGACGCCGAGAACCGAAGAGACCCAGTACTTC	CASSLAKTPRTEETQYF	TRBV11-1	NA	TRBJ2-5	NA
TGTGCCAGCAGTTCCTTTCGGGACAGAAGTTTCTCTGGGGCCAACGTCCTGACTTTC	CASSSFRDRSFSGANVLTF	TRBV6-2/TRBV6-3	TRBD1	TRBJ2-6	NA
TGTGCCAGCAGTTTGATCACAGATACGCAGTATTTT	CASSLITDTQYF	TRBV28	NA	TRBJ2-3	NA
TGCGCCAGCAGCTTGGTTCGAGGAGGGAGCCCCCGCTCCTACGAGCAGTACTTC	CASSLVRGGSPRSYEQYF	TRBV5-1	NA	TRBJ2-7	NA
TGTGCCAGCAGTTTACGGGTGGGTGAGCAGTTCTTC	CASSLRVGEQFF	TRBV28	NA	TRBJ2-1	NA